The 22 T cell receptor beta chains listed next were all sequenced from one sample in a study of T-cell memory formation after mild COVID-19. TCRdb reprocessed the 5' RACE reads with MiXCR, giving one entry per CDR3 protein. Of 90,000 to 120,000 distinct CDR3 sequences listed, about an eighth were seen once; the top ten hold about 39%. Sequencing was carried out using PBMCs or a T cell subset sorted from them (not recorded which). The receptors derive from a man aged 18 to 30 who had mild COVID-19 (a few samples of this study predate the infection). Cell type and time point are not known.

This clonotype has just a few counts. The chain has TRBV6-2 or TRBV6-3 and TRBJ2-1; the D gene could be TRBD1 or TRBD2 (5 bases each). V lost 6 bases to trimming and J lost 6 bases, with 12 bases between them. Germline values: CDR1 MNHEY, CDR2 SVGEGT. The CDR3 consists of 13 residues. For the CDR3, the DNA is TGTGCCAGCAGCCCTGGGACCCCCAATGAGCAGTTCTTC. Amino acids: CASSPGTPNEQFF.

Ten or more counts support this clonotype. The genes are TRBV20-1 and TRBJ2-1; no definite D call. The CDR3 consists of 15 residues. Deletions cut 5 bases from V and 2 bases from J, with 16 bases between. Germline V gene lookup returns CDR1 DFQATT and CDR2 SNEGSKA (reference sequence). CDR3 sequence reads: CSAQLLHIAYNEQFF. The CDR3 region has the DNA TGCAGTGCTCAACTCCTCCACATCGCCTACAATGAGCAGTTCTTC.

The CDR3: CASSLGHEKLFF. CDR3 DNA: TGTGCCAGCAGCTTGGGACACGAAAAACTGTTTTTT. The rearrangement links TRBV11-2 to TRBJ1-4; perhaps TRBD1 as D (6 bases). Trimming took 3 bases from V and 8 from J, leaving 7 bases between them. From germline, CDR1 is SGHAT and CDR2 FQNNGV. CDR3 length: 12 amino acids.

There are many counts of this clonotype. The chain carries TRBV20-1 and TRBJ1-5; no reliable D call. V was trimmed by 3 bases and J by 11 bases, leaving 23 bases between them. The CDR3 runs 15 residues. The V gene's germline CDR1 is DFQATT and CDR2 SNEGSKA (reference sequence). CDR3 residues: CSASPGEGPYHSQHF. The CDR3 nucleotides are TGCAGTGCTAGCCCCGGTGAGGGCCCCTATCATTCCCAGCATTTT.

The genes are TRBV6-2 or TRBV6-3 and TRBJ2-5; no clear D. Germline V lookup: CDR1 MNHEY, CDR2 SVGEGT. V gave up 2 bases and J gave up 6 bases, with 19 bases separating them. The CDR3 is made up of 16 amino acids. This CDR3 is CASSYDWTARIKTQYF. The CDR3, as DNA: TGTGCCAGCAGTTACGACTGGACGGCCCGGATCAAGACCCAGTACTTC.

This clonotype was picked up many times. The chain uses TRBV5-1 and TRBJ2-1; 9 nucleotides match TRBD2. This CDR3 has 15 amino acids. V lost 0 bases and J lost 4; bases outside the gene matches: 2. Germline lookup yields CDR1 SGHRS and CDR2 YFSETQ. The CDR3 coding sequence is TGCGCCAGCAGCTTGGGACTAGCGGTTTACAATGAGCAGTTCTTC. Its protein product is CASSLGLAVYNEQFF.

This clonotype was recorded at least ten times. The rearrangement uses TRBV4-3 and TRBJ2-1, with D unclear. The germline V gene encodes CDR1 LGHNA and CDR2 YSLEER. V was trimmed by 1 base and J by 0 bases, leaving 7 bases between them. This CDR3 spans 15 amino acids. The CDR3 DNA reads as TGCGCCAGCAGCCAAGGCTCGAGCTCCTACAATGAGCAGTTCTTC. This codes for CASSQGSSSYNEQFF.

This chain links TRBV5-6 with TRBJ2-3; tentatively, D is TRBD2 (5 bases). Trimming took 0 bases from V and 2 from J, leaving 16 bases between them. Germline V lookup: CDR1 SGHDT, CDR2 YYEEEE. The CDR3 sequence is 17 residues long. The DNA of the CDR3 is TGTGCCAGCAGCTTGGACGCGGGCCTTAAGACCACAGATACGCAGTATTTT. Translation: CASSLDAGLKTTDTQYF.

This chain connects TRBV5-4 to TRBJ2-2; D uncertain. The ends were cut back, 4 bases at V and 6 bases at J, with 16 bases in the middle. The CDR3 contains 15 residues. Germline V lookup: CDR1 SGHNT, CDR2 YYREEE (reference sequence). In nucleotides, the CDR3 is TGTGCCAGCAGCCCACCGGACGCCCCGGCCGGGGAGCTGTTTTTT. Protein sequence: CASSPPDAPAGELFF.

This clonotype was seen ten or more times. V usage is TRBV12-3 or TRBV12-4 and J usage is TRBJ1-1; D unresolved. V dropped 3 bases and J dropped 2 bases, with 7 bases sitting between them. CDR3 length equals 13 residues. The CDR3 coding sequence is TGTGCCAGCAGTTTTGCGGGCAACACTGAAGCTTTCTTT. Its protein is CASSFAGNTEAFF.

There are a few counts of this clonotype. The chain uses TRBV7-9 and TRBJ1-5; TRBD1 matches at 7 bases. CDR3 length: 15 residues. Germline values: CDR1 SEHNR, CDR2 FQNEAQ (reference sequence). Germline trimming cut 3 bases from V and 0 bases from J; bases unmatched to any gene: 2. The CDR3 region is CASSFGQDSNQPQHF. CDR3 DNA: TGTGCCAGCAGCTTTGGACAGGATAGCAATCAGCCCCAGCATTTT. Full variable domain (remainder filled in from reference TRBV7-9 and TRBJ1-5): DTGVSQNPRHKITKRGQNVTFRCDPISEHNRLYWYRQTLGQGPEFLTYFQNEAQLEKSRLLSDRFSAERPKGSFSTLEIQRTEQGDSAMYLCASSFGQDSNQPQHFGDGTRLSIL.

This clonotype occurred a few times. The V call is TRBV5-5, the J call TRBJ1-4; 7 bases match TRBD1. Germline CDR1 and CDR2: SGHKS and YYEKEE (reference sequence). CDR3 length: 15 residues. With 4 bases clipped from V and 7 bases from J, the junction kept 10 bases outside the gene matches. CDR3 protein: CASSPRQGPSEKLFF. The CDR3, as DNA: TGTGCCAGCAGCCCCAGACAGGGCCCTTCTGAAAAACTGTTTTTT.

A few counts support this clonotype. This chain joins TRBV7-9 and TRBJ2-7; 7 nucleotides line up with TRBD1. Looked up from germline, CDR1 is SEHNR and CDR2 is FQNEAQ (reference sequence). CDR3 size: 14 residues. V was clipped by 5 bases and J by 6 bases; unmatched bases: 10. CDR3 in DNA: TGTGCCAGCAGCCCGCCGTTTGGGGACAGCGAGCAGTACTTC. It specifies CASSPPFGDSEQYF.

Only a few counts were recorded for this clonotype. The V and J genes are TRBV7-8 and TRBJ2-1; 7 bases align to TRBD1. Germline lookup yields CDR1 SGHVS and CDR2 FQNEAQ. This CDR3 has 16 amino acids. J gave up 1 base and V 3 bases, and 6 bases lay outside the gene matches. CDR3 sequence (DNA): TGTGCCAGCAGCTTTAGGACAGGAGCTTCCTACAATGAGCAGTTCTTC. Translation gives CASSFRTGASYNEQFF.

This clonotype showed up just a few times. In nucleotides, the CDR3 is TGCAGCGTTGTACTCGGGTTTGGGGCCAACGTCCTGACTTTC. Residues: CSVVLGFGANVLTF. The rearrangement uses TRBV29-1 and TRBJ2-6, with D hard to call. Germline loops: CDR1 SQVTM, CDR2 ANQGSEA. This CDR3 has 14 residues. Trimming shortened V by 4 bases and J by 3 bases, and 10 bases separated the two germline ends.

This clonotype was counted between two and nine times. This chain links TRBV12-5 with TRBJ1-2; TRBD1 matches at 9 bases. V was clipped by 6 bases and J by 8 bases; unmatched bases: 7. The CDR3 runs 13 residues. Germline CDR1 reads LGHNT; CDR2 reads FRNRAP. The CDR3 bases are TGTGCTAGTGGGATCACAGGGGGCAACGGCTACACCTTC. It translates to CASGITGGNGYTF.

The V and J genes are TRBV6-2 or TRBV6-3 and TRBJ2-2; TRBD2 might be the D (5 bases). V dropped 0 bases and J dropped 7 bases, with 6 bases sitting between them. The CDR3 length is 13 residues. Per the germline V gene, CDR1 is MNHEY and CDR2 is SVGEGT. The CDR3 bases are TGTGCCAGCAGTTACTCGAGGGTCGGGGAGCTGTTTTTT. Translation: CASSYSRVGELFF.

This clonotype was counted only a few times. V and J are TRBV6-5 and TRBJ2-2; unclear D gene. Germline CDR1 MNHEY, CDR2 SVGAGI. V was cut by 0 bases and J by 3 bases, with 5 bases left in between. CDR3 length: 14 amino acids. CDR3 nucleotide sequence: TGTGCCAGCAGTTACTCAGTGTACACCGGGGAGCTGTTTTTT. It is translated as CASSYSVYTGELFF.

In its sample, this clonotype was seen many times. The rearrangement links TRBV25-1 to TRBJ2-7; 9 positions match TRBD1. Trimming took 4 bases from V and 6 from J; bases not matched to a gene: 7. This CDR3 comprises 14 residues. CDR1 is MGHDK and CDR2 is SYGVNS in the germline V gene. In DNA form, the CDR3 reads TGTGCCAGCAGTGCGCCCGGGACAGGGTCCGAGCAGTACTTC. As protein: CASSAPGTGSEQYF.

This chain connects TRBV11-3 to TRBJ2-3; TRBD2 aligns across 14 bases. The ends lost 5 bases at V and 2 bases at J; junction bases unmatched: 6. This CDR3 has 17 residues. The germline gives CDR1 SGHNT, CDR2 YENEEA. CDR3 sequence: CASSPGGLAGDTDTQYF. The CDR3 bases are TGTGCCAGCAGCCCCGGGGGACTAGCGGGGGACACAGATACGCAGTATTTT.

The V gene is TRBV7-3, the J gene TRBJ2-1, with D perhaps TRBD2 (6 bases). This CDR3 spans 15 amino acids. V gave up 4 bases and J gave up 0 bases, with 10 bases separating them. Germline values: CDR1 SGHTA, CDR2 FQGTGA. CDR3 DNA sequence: TGTGCCAGCAGCTCCTACGGGAGCTCCTACAATGAGCAGTTCTTC. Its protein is CASSSYGSSYNEQFF.

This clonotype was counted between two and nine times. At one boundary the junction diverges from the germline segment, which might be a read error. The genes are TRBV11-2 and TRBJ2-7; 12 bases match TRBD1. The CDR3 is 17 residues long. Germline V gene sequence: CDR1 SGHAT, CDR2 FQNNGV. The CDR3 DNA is TGTGCCAGCAGCCTAGAGGCGGGACAGGGGGCGGCCTACGAGCAGTACTTC. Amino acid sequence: CASSLEAGQGAAYEQYF.